This TCR beta chain was documented in a study of cytomegalovirus exposure and HLA in healthy donors. This CDR3 spans 16 amino acids. CDR1 is MGHRA, CDR2 YSYEKL, per germline. The V and J ends lost 0 bases and 2 bases respectively, with 8 bases between them. The PCR made use of 60 Vbeta and 13 Jbeta primers. Libraries were prepared by immunoSEQ multiplex PCR; TCRdb keeps only in-frame clonotypes and omits some of them. The table shows about 210,000 clones, with approximately 86% occurring only once. The clonotype comes from a boy younger than 10 in good health and CMV-seronegative. The chain is built from TRBV4-1 and TRBJ1-6, with TRBD1 as a possible D gene (6 bases). Sequencing was carried out using PBMCs. The CDR3 DNA reads TGCGCCAGCAGCCAAGAGTCAGGGGCCTATAATTCACCCCTCCACTTT. It specifies CASSQESGAYNSPLHF.